The 4 T cell receptor beta chains given below trace back to one sample, sequenced in a study of shared clonotypes between healthy human individuals (TCRdb year 2020). Library preparation was by the immunoSEQ multiplex PCR assay. TCRdb's version of the immuneACCESS table is confined to in-frame rearrangements and falls short of the full clone set. An unresolved V gene accounts for under half of the shortfall where checked; the remainder is of unknown origin. This sample is represented by around 550,000 clones; roughly 95% of them were singletons. The ten largest clones take up less than 0.06% of the sample. Sample: naive CD4+ T cells sorted from blood. Reading the label with the study, this specimen's cell subset or site is: CD45RA+ positively selected. All receptors come from a woman aged 25 to 39 in good health.

The chain carries TRBV6-5 and TRBJ1-1; D perhaps matches TRBD1 (5 bases). Trimming took 2 bases from V and 6 from J, leaving 16 bases between them. Germline loops: CDR1 MNHEY, CDR2 SVGAGI. CDR3 length equals 15 residues. DNA for the CDR3: TGTGCCAGCAGTTACGACCCCCTGGGGGAGGCTGAAGCTTTCTTT. This sequence encodes CASSYDPLGEAEAFF.

The chain combines TRBV5-1 with TRBJ2-7; 11 nucleotides align to TRBD1. J lost 0 bases, V lost 4 bases, and 9 bases had no gene match. The CDR3 consists of 17 residues. In germline, CDR1 is SGHRS, CDR2 YFSETQ. In DNA form, the CDR3 reads TGCGCCAGCAGCGCGACGTGGGGGACAGGGGGCTCCTACGAGCAGTACTTC. Translating gives CASSATWGTGGSYEQYF. Full variable domain (outside the CDR3, taken from reference TRBV5-1 and TRBJ2-7): KAGVTQTPRYLIKTRGQQVTLSCSPISGHRSVSWYQQTPGQGLQFLFEYFSETQRNKGNFPGRFSGRQFSNSRSEMNVSTLELGDSALYLCASSATWGTGGSYEQYFGPGTRLTVT.

The V gene is TRBV10-1, the J gene TRBJ2-1, with D uncertain. V dropped 3 bases and J dropped 4 bases, with 10 bases sitting between them. This CDR3 contains 14 residues. Germline CDR1 is WNHNN and CDR2 is SYGVQD (reference sequence). CDR3: CASSDERAYNEQFF. In DNA, the CDR3 is TGCGCCAGCAGTGATGAGCGAGCTTACAATGAGCAGTTCTTC.

J is TRBJ2-5 and V is TRBV14, with 11 bases matching TRBD2. The length of the CDR3 is 17 residues. With 0 bases clipped from V and 5 bases from J, the junction kept 8 bases outside the gene matches. Germline values: CDR1 SGHDN, CDR2 FVKESK. The CDR3 coding sequence is TGTGCCAGCAGCCAAGATCTCACTAGCGGGAGTATGGAGACCCAGTACTTC. Translating it yields CASSQDLTSGSMETQYF.